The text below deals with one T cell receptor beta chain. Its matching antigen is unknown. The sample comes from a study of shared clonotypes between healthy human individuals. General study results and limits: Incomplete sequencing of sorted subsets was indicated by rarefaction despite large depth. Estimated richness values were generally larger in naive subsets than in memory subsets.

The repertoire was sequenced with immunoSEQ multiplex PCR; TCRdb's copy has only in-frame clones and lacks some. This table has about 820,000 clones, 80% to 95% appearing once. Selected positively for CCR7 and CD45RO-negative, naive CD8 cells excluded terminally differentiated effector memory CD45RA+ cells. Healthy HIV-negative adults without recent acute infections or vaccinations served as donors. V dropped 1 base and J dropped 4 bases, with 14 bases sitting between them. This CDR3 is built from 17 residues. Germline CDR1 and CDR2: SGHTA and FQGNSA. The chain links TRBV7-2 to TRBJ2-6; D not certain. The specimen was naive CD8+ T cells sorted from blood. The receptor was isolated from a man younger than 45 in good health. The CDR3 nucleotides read TGTGCCAGCAGCTTAGATATCGGTCTCTCGGGGGCCAACGTCCTGACTTTC. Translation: CASSLDIGLSGANVLTF. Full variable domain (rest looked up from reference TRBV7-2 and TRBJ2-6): GAGVSQSPSNKVTEKGKDVELRCDPISGHTALYWYRQSLGQGLEFLIYFQGNSAPDKSGLPSDRFSAERTGGSVSTLTIQRTQQEDSAVYLCASSLDIGLSGANVLTFGAGSRLTVL.